This TCR beta chain is drawn from a study of a mutant IDH1 vaccine in newly diagnosed glioma. Study in general: Visit timing is recorded as week 35 for V12 and week 47 for V13.

As regards this clone: The antigen is unknown.

The CDR3 covers 12 residues. V lost 10 bases and J lost 2; bases outside the gene matches: 4. Germline lookup yields CDR1 SGHAT and CDR2 FQNNGV. This sample's time point: week 35, safety follow-up. Every vaccination contained 300 ug of the mutant IDH1 20-mer peptide and was paired with topical imiquimod. Some clones are missing from TCRdb's copy, which holds only in-frame ones; the method was immunoSEQ multiplex PCR. The data hold 31,000 or so clones, with 81% observed a single time. This receptor was taken from a man aged 25 to 40 with glioma. The chain recombines TRBV11-2 with TRBJ2-7; 8 nucleotides line up with TRBD1. The sample was PBMCs, taken from a glioma patient whose treatment included an IDH1 peptide vaccine. CDR3: CAIRTGPYEQYF. In DNA, the CDR3 is TGTGCCATACGGACAGGGCCCTACGAGCAGTACTTC.